This TCR beta chain derives from a study of Graves' ophthalmopathy and Graves' hyperthyroidism. This CDR3 is built from 12 residues. The V and J ends lost 3 bases and 10 bases respectively, with 15 bases between them. Germline-derived CDR1 and CDR2 are SQVTM and ANQGSEA. A remark on this clonotype: As yet, its antigen is unknown.

Study-level findings and limits: With roughly 69% sensitivity and roughly 76% specificity, the model predicted ophthalmopathy progression. Blood also carried most expanded thyroid clonotypes exceeding 0.001 frequency.

Enrolled hyperthyroidism patients had a new diagnosis, a duration under 2 months, and an age of 18 to 65. It was on clinical symptoms, serum thyroxine, TRAb, thyroid ultrasound and orbital computed tomography that diagnosis relied. Amplification from RNA transcripts yielded the TCR beta CDR3 regions. Following a first-round RT-PCR that used HTBI primers, a second-round multiplex PCR was carried out. One entry per CDR3 protein results from TCRdb running MiXCR on the multiplex PCR reads. This sample has approximately 1.2 million distinct CDR3 sequences, with 35% to 45% found just once. This clonotype was sampled from an adult man with Graves' hyperthyroidism. This chain uses TRBV29-1 with TRBJ1-1; D is possibly TRBD1 (5 bases). The sequenced sample consisted of peripheral blood or thyroid tissue (not recorded which). The CDR3 DNA reads TGCAGCGTTGATAAGGGACTAGCGGGAGCTTTCTTT. Residues: CSVDKGLAGAFF.